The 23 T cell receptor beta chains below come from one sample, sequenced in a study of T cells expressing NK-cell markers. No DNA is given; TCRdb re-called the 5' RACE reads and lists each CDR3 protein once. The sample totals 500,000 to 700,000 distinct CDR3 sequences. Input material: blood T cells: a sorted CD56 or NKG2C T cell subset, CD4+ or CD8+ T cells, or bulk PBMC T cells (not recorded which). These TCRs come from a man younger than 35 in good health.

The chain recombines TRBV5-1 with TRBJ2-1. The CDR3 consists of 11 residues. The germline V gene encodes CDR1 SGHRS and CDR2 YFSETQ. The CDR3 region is CASSLNSEQFF. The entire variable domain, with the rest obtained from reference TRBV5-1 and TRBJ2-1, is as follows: KAGVTQTPRYLIKTRGQQVTLSCSPISGHRSVSWYQQTPGQGLQFLFEYFSETQRNKGNFPGRFSGRQFSNSRSEMNVSTLELGDSALYLCASSLNSEQFFGPGTRLTVL.

The chain's CDR3 is CSARDRGLDQPQHF. The chain is built from TRBV20-1 and TRBJ1-5. This CDR3 has 14 amino acids. Germline values: CDR1 DFQATT, CDR2 SNEGSKA (reference sequence).

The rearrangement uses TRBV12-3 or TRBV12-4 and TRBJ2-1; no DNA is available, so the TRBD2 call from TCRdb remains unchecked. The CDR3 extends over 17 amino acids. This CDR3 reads CASSLGTSGRAGNEQFF.

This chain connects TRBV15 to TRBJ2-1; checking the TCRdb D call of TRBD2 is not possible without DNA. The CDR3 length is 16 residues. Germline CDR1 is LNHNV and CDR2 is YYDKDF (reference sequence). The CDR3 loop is CATSRRGLAVYNEQFF.

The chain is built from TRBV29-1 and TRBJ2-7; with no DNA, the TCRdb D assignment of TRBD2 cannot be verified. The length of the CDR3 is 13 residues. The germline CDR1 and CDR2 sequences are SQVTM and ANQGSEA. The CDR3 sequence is CSVGAGTSALQYF.

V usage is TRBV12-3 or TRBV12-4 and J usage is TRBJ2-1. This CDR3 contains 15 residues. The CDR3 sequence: CASSLGPTGYNEQFF.

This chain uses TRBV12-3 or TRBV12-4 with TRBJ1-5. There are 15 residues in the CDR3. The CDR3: CASSFAGTSDQPQHF.

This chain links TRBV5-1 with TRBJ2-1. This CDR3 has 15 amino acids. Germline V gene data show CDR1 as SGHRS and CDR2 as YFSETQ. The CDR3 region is CASRDLGGSYNEQFF.

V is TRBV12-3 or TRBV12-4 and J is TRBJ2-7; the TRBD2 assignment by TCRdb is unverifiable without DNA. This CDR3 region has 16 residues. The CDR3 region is CASTSRRAESSYEQYF.

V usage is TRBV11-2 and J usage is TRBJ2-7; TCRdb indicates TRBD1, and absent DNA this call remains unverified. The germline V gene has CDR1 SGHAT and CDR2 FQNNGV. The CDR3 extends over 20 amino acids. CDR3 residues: CASSLWVPTRGGRGPYEQYF. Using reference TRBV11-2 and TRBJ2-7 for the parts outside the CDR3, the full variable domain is EAGVAQSPRYKIIEKRQSVAFWCNPISGHATLYWYQQILGQGPKLLIQFQNNGVVDDSQLPKDRFSAERLKGVDSTLKIQPAKLEDSAVYLCASSLWVPTRGGRGPYEQYFGPGTRLTVT.

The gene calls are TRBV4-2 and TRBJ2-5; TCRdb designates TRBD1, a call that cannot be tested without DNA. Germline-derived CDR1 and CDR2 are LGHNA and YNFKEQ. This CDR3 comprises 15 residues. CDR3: CASSQSQGQAETQYF.

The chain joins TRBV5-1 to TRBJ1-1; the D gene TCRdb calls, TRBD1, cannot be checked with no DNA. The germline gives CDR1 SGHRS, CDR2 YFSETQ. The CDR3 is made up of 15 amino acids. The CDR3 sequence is CASSENGQGIAEAFF.

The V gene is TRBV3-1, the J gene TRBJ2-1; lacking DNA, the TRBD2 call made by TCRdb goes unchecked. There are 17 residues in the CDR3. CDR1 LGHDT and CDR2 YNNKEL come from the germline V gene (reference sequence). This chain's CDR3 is CASSQDPASGSHNEQFF.

This CDR3 reads CASSRGWRNEQFF. The J gene is TRBJ2-1, the V gene TRBV12-3 or TRBV12-4; TCRdb returns TRBD2, unconfirmable since there is no DNA. The length of the CDR3 is 13 residues.

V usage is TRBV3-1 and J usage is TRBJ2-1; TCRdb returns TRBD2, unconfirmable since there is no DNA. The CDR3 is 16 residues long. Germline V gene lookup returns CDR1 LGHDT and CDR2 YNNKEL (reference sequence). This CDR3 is CASSHGTSGRINEQFF.

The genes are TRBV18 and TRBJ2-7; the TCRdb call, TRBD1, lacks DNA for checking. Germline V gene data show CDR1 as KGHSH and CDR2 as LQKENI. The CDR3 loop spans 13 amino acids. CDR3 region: CASSPNPGNEQYF.

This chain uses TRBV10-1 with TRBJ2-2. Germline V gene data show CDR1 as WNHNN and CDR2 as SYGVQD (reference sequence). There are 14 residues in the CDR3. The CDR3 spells CASSAPGLGGELFF.

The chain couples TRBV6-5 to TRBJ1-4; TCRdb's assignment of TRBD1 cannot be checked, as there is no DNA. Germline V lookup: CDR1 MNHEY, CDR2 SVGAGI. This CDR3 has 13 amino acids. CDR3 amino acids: CASTTQGTGKLFF.

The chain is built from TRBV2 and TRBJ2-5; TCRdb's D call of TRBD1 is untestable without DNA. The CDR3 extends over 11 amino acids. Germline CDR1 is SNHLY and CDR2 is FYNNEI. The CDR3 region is CASSRDRGQYF.

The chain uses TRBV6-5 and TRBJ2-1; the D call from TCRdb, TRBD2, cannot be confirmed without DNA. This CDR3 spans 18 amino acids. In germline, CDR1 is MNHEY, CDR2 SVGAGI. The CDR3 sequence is CASSYSDAPLAGYNEQFF.

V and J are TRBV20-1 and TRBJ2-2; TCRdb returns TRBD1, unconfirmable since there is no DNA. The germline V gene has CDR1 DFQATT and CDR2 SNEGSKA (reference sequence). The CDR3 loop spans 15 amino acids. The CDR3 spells CSASRQGIWTGELFF.

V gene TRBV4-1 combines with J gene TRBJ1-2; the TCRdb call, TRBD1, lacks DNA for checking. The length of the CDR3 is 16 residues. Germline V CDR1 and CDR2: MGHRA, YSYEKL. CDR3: CASSRDGAGVDYGYTF.

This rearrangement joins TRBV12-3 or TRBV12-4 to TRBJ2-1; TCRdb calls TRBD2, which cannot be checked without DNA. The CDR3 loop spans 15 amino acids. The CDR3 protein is CASRVTSGSTNEQFF.